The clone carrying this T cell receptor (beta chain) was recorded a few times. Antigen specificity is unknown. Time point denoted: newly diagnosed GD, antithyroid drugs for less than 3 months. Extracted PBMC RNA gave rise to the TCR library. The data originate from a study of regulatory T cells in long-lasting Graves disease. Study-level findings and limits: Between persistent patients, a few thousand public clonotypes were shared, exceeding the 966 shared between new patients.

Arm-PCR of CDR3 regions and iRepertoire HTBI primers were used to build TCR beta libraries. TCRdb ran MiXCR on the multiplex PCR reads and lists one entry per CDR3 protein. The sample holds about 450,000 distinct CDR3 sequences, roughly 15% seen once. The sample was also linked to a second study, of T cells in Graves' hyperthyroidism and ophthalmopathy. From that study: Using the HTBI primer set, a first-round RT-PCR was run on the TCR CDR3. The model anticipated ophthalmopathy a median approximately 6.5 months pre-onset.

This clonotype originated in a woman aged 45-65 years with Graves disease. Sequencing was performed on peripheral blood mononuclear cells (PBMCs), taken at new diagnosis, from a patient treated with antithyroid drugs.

The CDR3 loop is CASSHRGLPEGGYTF. DNA of the CDR3: TGTGCCAGCAGCCATAGGGGTCTCCCGGAGGGCGGCTACACCTTC. This chain joins TRBV7-2 and TRBJ1-2; the D gene is possibly TRBD1 (5 bases). The CDR3 has 15 residues. The ends were cut back, 5 bases at V and 8 bases at J, with 21 bases in the middle. Germline V gene lookup returns CDR1 SGHTA and CDR2 FQGNSA.